This TCR beta chain was documented in a study of graft-versus-host responses after intestinal transplantation. Background on the study: Recipients obtained multivisceral, liver-intestinal, or isolated intestinal transplants. Tacrolimus plus steroids were given to all recipients for about three years, preceded by anti-thymocyte globulin induction. Study outcomes and limitations: Association was observed between peak circulating GvH clone levels and early post-transplant HvG declines. Investigators detected GvH clones in recipient marrow, with some emerging earlier in ileum or blood.

This CDR3 has 14 residues. The ends were cut back, 6 bases at V and 5 bases at J, with 16 bases in the middle. Germline V gene data show CDR1 as KGHSH and CDR2 as LQKENI. To note about this clone: Its matching antigen is unknown.

Sequencing used immunoSEQ multiplex PCR; TCRdb keeps in-frame clones, though not all of them. The sample has fewer than 25,000 clones; 80% to 90% are singletons. This clonotype was sampled from a human patient who received an intestinal transplant, so some T cells may come from the graft donor. The sequencing here drew on PBMCs, taken nearly 470 days after intestinal transplant. This chain links TRBV18 with TRBJ2-5; D possibly corresponds to TRBD1 (6 bases). CDR3 bases: TGTGCCAGCTCGCCCAGGGGTCCTCGGGAGACCCAGTACTTC. Protein sequence: CASSPRGPRETQYF.